The present T cell receptor (beta chain) was sequenced within a study of CD8 T cells in Susac syndrome. Germline CDR1 SQVTM, CDR2 ANQGSEA. Trimming stripped 8 bases from V and 3 bases from J, with 13 bases between. The length of the CDR3 is 12 residues. RNA was extracted with the RNeasy kit, and a quantity of about 0.45 to 1 ug was reverse transcribed using random hexamers. The TCR beta CDR3 was amplified by immunoSEQ multiplex PCR across 54 Vbeta, 13 Jbeta. From the immunoSEQ multiplex PCR reads, TCRdb called clonotypes with MiXCR, one entry per CDR3 protein. This table has roughly 150,000 distinct CDR3 sequences, 85% to 95% appearing once.

The chain uses TRBV29-1 and TRBJ2-5, with D perhaps matching TRBD1 or TRBD2 (5 bases each). This clonotype originated in a human donor with Susac syndrome. Sequencing was performed on CD4+ T cells from PBMCs. The CDR3 spells CSSRDRKETQYF. CDR3 DNA: TGCAGCTCCCGGGACCGCAAAGAGACCCAGTACTTC.